Listed below are T cell receptor beta chains from one sample, sequenced in a study of cytomegalovirus exposure and HLA in healthy donors. Here immunoSEQ multiplex PCR was the method, and the copy in TCRdb shows in-frame clones only, minus some. Of 180,000 or so clones listed, about three quarters are singletons. The sequenced sample consisted of PBMCs. The receptors originated from a man between 18 and 35 years old in good health and CMV-seronegative. CDR3s include the opening cysteine and the closing phenylalanine or tryptophan. A D gene is named only where the DNA matches it firmly. The size of a clone is reported for some rows only, either as once, few or many, or as a class for expanded clones.

clone size: -
V gene: TRBV10-3
D gene: -
J gene: TRBJ1-5
CDR3 DNA: TGTGCCATTCGCAGCGAACTAAGCAATCAGCCCCAGCATTTT
CDR3 protein: CAIRSELSNQPQHF

clone size: -
V gene: TRBV18
D gene: TRBD1
J gene: TRBJ1-1
CDR3 DNA: TGTGCCAGCTCACCCGGGACAGGGGGCTCTGGTTTCTTT
CDR3 protein: CASSPGTGGSGFF

clone size: -
V gene: TRBV6-1
D gene: -
J gene: TRBJ1-2
CDR3 DNA: TGTGCCAGCAGTGAATCCCCGGGGTTCCCTAGCACCTTC
CDR3 protein: CASSESPGFPSTF

clone size: -
V gene: TRBV7-9
D gene: -
J gene: TRBJ1-4
CDR3 DNA: TGTGCCAGCAGCTTAGACCAGGGTCGCCGCGAAAAACTGTTTTTT
CDR3 protein: CASSLDQGRREKLFF

clone size: few
V gene: TRBV5-1
D gene: -
J gene: TRBJ1-5
CDR3 DNA: TGCGCCAGCTCCCAAGGGGGGGTGGGGCAGCCCCAGCATTTT
CDR3 protein: CASSQGGVGQPQHF

clone size: -
V gene: TRBV28
D gene: -
J gene: TRBJ1-2
CDR3 DNA: TGTGCCAGCAGTCCAGGGACTGGGGGAGGCTATGGCTACACCTTC
CDR3 protein: CASSPGTGGGYGYTF

clone size: few
V gene: TRBV10-3
D gene: -
J gene: TRBJ1-1
CDR3 DNA: TGTGCCTGCAACAAGGAGCCGGCCTTGAACACTGAAGCTTTCTTT
CDR3 protein: CACNKEPALNTEAFF

clone size: few
V gene: TRBV25-1
D gene: TRBD1
J gene: TRBJ2-3
CDR3 DNA: TGTGCCAGCAGTGAGGGAGACAGGGCGGCAGATACGCAGTATTTT
CDR3 protein: CASSEGDRAADTQYF

clone size: once
V gene: TRBV2
D gene: TRBD1
J gene: TRBJ2-7
CDR3 DNA: TGTGCCAGCAGGGCGGGACAGGGGCACCACGAGCAGTACTTC
CDR3 protein: CASRAGQGHHEQYF

clone size: -
V gene: TRBV5-1
D gene: -
J gene: TRBJ2-1
CDR3 DNA: TGCGCCAGCAGGACCCCTGGGCCCTCCTACAATGAGCAGTTCTTC
CDR3 protein: CASRTPGPSYNEQFF

clone size: -
V gene: TRBV11-2
D gene: TRBD1
J gene: TRBJ2-1
CDR3 DNA: TGTGCCAGCAGCTCCGAACAGGGGGCTACTTACAATGAGCAGTTCTTC
CDR3 protein: CASSSEQGATYNEQFF

clone size: few
V gene: TRBV28
D gene: -
J gene: TRBJ1-5
CDR3 DNA: TGTGCCAGCAGCTCAGATAGCAATCAGCCCCAGCATTTT
CDR3 protein: CASSSDSNQPQHF

clone size: -
V gene: TRBV2
D gene: TRBD1
J gene: TRBJ1-4
CDR3 DNA: TGTGCCAGCAGACGACAGGGGAATTATGAAAAACTGTTTTTT
CDR3 protein: CASRRQGNYEKLFF

clone size: few
V gene: TRBV5-1
D gene: TRBD1
J gene: TRBJ1-5
CDR3 DNA: TGCGCCAGCAGGGACAGGGGCCGCCAGGAGAGCAATCAGCCCCAGCATTTT
CDR3 protein: CASRDRGRQESNQPQHF

clone size: -
V gene: TRBV30
D gene: TRBD2
J gene: TRBJ2-7
CDR3 DNA: TGTGCCTGGAGTACGGGACTAGCGGGAGCGGGCGAGCAGTACTTC
CDR3 protein: CAWSTGLAGAGEQYF

clone size: -
V gene: TRBV9
D gene: TRBD1
J gene: TRBJ1-3
CDR3 DNA: TGTGCCAGCAGCCGGGGACAGGTTGGAAACACCATATATTTT
CDR3 protein: CASSRGQVGNTIYF

clone size: -
V gene: TRBV11-2
D gene: TRBD2
J gene: TRBJ2-3
CDR3 DNA: TGTGCCAGCAGCTCCCGGACTAGCAGAGGGGATACGCAGTATTTT
CDR3 protein: CASSSRTSRGDTQYF

clone size: once
V gene: TRBV28
D gene: TRBD1
J gene: TRBJ2-2
CDR3 DNA: TGTGCCAGCAGTGTAACAGGGGCCTACACCGGGGAGCTGTTTTTT
CDR3 protein: CASSVTGAYTGELFF

clone size: -
V gene: TRBV6-6
D gene: -
J gene: TRBJ1-1
CDR3 DNA: TGTGCCAGCACCAAAGGATCGGGAGTCACTGAAGCTTTCTTT
CDR3 protein: CASTKGSGVTEAFF

clone size: -
V gene: TRBV5-5
D gene: -
J gene: TRBJ2-1
CDR3 DNA: TGTGCCAGCAGCTTGGATTCCTGGGGCGATGAGCAGTTCTTC
CDR3 protein: CASSLDSWGDEQFF

clone size: -
V gene: TRBV5-1
D gene: TRBD2
J gene: TRBJ2-7
CDR3 DNA: TGCGCCAGCAGCTGGACTAGCGGGAATCCCGAGCAGTACTTC
CDR3 protein: CASSWTSGNPEQYF

clone size: once
V gene: TRBV5-4
D gene: TRBD1
J gene: TRBJ2-7
CDR3 DNA: TGTGCCAGCAGCTCGGGACAGGGAAGCTACGAGCAGTACTTC
CDR3 protein: CASSSGQGSYEQYF

clone size: -
V gene: TRBV19
D gene: TRBD2
J gene: TRBJ2-3
CDR3 DNA: TGTGCCAGTAGTCCGGGGGGGGGCTCCACGCAGTATTTT
CDR3 protein: CASSPGGGSTQYF

clone size: few
V gene: TRBV20-1
D gene: -
J gene: TRBJ2-5
CDR3 DNA: TGCAGTGCATCCTCGCCCGGGACCCAGTACTTC
CDR3 protein: CSASSPGTQYF

clone size: -
V gene: TRBV5-6
D gene: TRBD2
J gene: TRBJ2-7
CDR3 DNA: TGTGCCAGCAGCGACACTGCGGGACTAGCGGGGCTTAATTCCTACGAGCAGTACTTC
CDR3 protein: CASSDTAGLAGLNSYEQYF

clone size: -
V gene: TRBV13
D gene: -
J gene: TRBJ1-6
CDR3 DNA: TGTGCCAGCAGCCCTCCTGGGAGCTCCTATAATTCACCCCTCCACTTT
CDR3 protein: CASSPPGSSYNSPLHF